Listed below are T cell receptor beta chains from one sample, sequenced in a study of blood T cell repertoires in COVID-19. Method: immunoSEQ multiplex PCR; TCRdb's copy keeps in-frame clones and lacks some. The table lists hundreds of thousands of clones, 85% to 90% of them singletons, with around 0.3% in the top ten. The specimen sequenced was peripheral blood. All receptors come from a woman aged 18-29 years with acute or convalescent COVID-19. The CDR3 runs from the conserved cysteine through the conserved F or W. The order of the fields is V gene, CDR3 protein.

>TRBV6-5
CASSYSRGRGDSPLHF
>TRBV6-5
CASSYREGNQPQHF
>TRBV30
CAWNGNTEAFF
>TRBV11-3
CASSLTGDTQYF
>TRBV7-8
CASSNLRYSGQGSGNTIYF
>TRBV2
CASRRQGFEDTQYF
>TRBV2
CASVRRSYGYTF
>TRBV27
CASSLRGLGYRYGYTF
>TRBV5-1
CASRFPSPGGSSYNEQFF
>TRBV10-1
CASRGDREINYGYTF
>TRBV7-2
CASSPAGTGGVGYTF
>TRBV18
CASSTQGNTEAFF
>TRBV27
CASLGFGQGVEKLFF
>TRBV5-4
CASSHKGTGNEKLFF
>TRBV7-2
CASSLARTSVYNEQFF
>TRBV15
CATSRGGTGSIGYTF
>TRBV5-4
CASSLRGTGDTEAFF
>TRBV7-6
CASSWTPSDTEAFF
>TRBV11-2
CASSLEAGTDTQYF
>TRBV18
CASSPGQAPISSYNEQFF
>TRBV19
CASSNTGDSYNEQFF
>TRBV19
CASRDWQGYGYTF
>TRBV5-8
CASSHPPGGALDTDTQYF
>TRBV9
CASSVAGEGTEAFF
>TRBV30
CAWRQQGEELYEQYF
>TRBV29-1
CSVDSALSNGYTF